This T cell receptor (beta chain) was recorded in a study of cytomegalovirus exposure and HLA in healthy donors. The PCR was carried out with 60 Vbeta primers and 13 Jbeta primers. Repertoires were generated with immunoSEQ multiplex PCR, while TCRdb's copy carries only in-frame clones and drops some. Here the sample spans 70,000 to 95,000 clones, roughly 76% being singletons. Study-wide points: Analysis was carried out at a later point, and it linked a missense DCLRE1C variant to TCR beta V- and J-gene trimming. Among TCR beta chains, those listed as cytomegalovirus-associated numbered more than 150. The productive fraction for most TCR beta V segments was about 87% or about 30% in an earlier analysis. In a later analysis, CMV-associated beta chains were mostly HLA-associated, it appeared.

This clone was recorded a few times. Antigen: not known. CDR1 SGHKS and CDR2 YYEKEE come from the germline V gene (reference sequence). Trimming cost V 1 base and J 5 bases, with 16 bases left between them. This CDR3 has 15 residues. The origin of this receptor is a woman younger than 45 in good health and CMV-seronegative. Sequences were obtained from PBMCs. The chain couples TRBV5-5 to TRBJ2-7; D unclear. CDR3 sequence: CASSLPRLPSDEQYF. CDR3 coding DNA: TGTGCCAGCAGCTTGCCGCGATTACCGTCGGACGAGCAGTACTTC.